Presented here are 24 T cell receptor beta chains from one specimen sequenced in a study of identical twins' blood T cells. TCRdb fed the 5' RACE reads into MiXCR, producing one record per CDR3 protein. The sample lists 300,000 to 450,000 distinct CDR3 sequences, more than 25% occurring once. The specimen was PBMCs. The receptors originated from a woman aged 18-50 years in good health.

The CDR3 region is CASSLNLDFLKPQHF. The CDR3 DNA sequence: TGTGCCAGCAGCTTAAACCTGGATTTTTTAAAGCCCCAGCATTTT. The genes are TRBV7-2 and TRBJ1-5; D is uncertain. Trimming cost V 2 bases and J 8 bases, with 16 bases left between them. Per germline, CDR1 SGHTA and CDR2 FQGNSA. The CDR3 runs 15 residues.

This clonotype was recorded at least ten times. The chain couples TRBV20-1 to TRBJ2-2; D is unresolved. Trimming stripped 4 bases from V and 4 bases from J, with 10 bases between. This CDR3 is built from 13 residues. From germline, CDR1 is DFQATT and CDR2 SNEGSKA (reference sequence). CDR3 sequence reads: CSATSFSTGELFF. CDR3 DNA: TGCAGTGCTACTAGTTTTAGCACCGGGGAGCTGTTTTTT.

This clonotype was found a few times. This chain uses TRBV6-5 with TRBJ2-7; 12 nucleotides align to TRBD2. CDR3 length equals 13 residues. Germline V gene lookup returns CDR1 MNHEY and CDR2 SVGAGI. The CDR3 loop reads CPSQTSGSGEQYF. The CDR3 nucleotides read TGTCCCTCCCAGACTAGCGGGAGCGGCGAGCAGTACTTC.

This clonotype was seen at least ten times. The chain couples TRBV6-1 to TRBJ1-1; 7 bases fit TRBD1. CDR3 length equals 13 residues. In germline, CDR1 is MNHNS, CDR2 SASEGT. Trimming cost V 4 bases and J 3 bases; bases outside gene matches: 2. CDR3 in amino acids: CASSGDRDTEAFF. The CDR3 DNA reads TGTGCCAGCAGTGGTGACAGGGACACTGAAGCTTTCTTT.

V is TRBV20-1 and J is TRBJ2-3; 11 bases agree with TRBD2. The germline V gene encodes CDR1 DFQATT and CDR2 SNEGSKA (reference sequence). The CDR3 contains 16 residues. V was clipped by 3 bases and J by 5 bases; unmatched bases: 10. The DNA for the CDR3 is TGCAGTGCTAGGGATAGCGGGAGGGCCCACGGAGATACGCAGTATTTT. This encodes CSARDSGRAHGDTQYF.

This rearrangement joins TRBV7-9 to TRBJ1-2; D remains ambiguous. Trimming cost V 1 base and J 6 bases, with 9 bases left between them. The CDR3 loop spans 13 amino acids. The germline gives CDR1 SEHNR, CDR2 FQNEAQ (reference sequence). The CDR3 loop reads CASSLVWRDGYTF. DNA for the CDR3: TGTGCCAGCAGCTTAGTTTGGAGGGATGGCTACACCTTC.

This chain links TRBV12-3 or TRBV12-4 with TRBJ1-2, with D possibly being TRBD1 (5 bases). Between the trimmed V and J ends, which lost 11 bases and 3 bases, there was a span of 13 bases. CDR3 length: 12 amino acids. The CDR3 DNA reads TGTGCCGCTTCGGGGGGTCACTATGGCTACACCTTC. Translated, it gives CAASGGHYGYTF.

The chain employs TRBV9 and TRBJ1-1, with D perhaps TRBD1 (5 bases). Looked up from germline, CDR1 is SGDLS and CDR2 is YYNGEE. The CDR3 spans 14 residues. V lost 3 bases and J 9 bases, leaving 18 bases between the germline ends. Here the CDR3 reads CASSEGLTSLQAFF. The CDR3 DNA reads as TGTGCCAGCAGCGAGGGACTTACCTCACTACAAGCTTTCTTT.

At least ten counts were recorded for this clonotype. The V gene is TRBV20-1, the J gene TRBJ2-7; maybe TRBD1 (5 bases). This CDR3 spans 13 amino acids. V was pared by 7 bases and J by 0 bases, with 13 bases between. Germline CDR1 and CDR2: DFQATT and SNEGSKA (reference sequence). For the CDR3, the DNA is TGCAGTGGCAAGGGGCTGAGCTCCTACGAGCAGTACTTC. This codes for CSGKGLSSYEQYF.

This chain uses TRBV6-5 with TRBJ2-7; no firm D call. Trimming left V 6 bases short and J 3 bases short, with 12 bases between. The CDR3 runs 13 residues. Germline CDR1 MNHEY, CDR2 SVGAGI. CDR3 sequence reads: CASSPTPSYEQYF. The CDR3 DNA follows: TGTGCCAGCAGCCCTACCCCGAGCTACGAGCAGTACTTC.

This clonotype was counted between two and nine times. The V and J genes are TRBV11-2 and TRBJ2-7; 7 positions agree with TRBD2. This CDR3 contains 15 residues. The V gene's germline CDR1 is SGHAT and CDR2 FQNNGV. Unmatched junction bases numbered 6, after V lost 4 bases and J lost 0 bases. CDR3 in DNA: TGTGCCAGCAGCTGGAGCGGGGCTAGCTCCTACGAGCAGTACTTC. This encodes CASSWSGASSYEQYF.

This chain joins TRBV4-3 and TRBJ1-3; D unresolved. The CDR3 has 18 residues. Trimming took 0 bases from V and 2 from J, leaving 17 bases between them. Germline V lookup: CDR1 LGHNA, CDR2 YSLEER. CDR3 protein: CASSQDNPPASPGNTIYF. In DNA, the CDR3 is TGCGCCAGCAGCCAAGATAACCCCCCGGCGAGTCCTGGAAACACCATATATTTT.

In its sample, this clonotype was seen a few times. CDR3 DNA sequence: TGTGCTAGTGGCCCCTCCCAGGGAGGGATGACTGAAGCTTTCTTT. Translation: CASGPSQGGMTEAFF. The genes are TRBV12-5 and TRBJ1-1; perhaps TRBD1 as D (5 bases). V was trimmed by 6 bases and J by 5 bases, leaving 19 bases between them. Germline V lookup: CDR1 LGHNT, CDR2 FRNRAP. There are 15 residues in the CDR3.

The rearrangement joins TRBV29-1 to TRBJ1-1, with 7 bases that match TRBD1. V lost 5 bases to trimming and J lost 5 bases; unmatched junction nucleotides: 5. The germline gives CDR1 SQVTM, CDR2 ANQGSEA. This CDR3 comprises 12 residues. The chain's CDR3 is CSVIGGVTEAFF. The CDR3 nucleotides are TGCAGCGTTATAGGGGGCGTAACTGAAGCTTTCTTT.

This chain links TRBV7-2 with TRBJ2-1, with D hard to call. CDR1 is SGHTA and CDR2 is FQGNSA in the germline V gene. The V and J ends lost 1 base and 5 bases respectively, with 9 bases between them. This CDR3 comprises 14 residues. The CDR3 sequence: CASSLVSGDNEQFF. As DNA, the CDR3 is TGTGCCAGCAGCTTAGTGTCTGGCGACAATGAGCAGTTCTTC.

The rearrangement links TRBV20-1 to TRBJ2-5; D perhaps matches TRBD2 (6 bases). V was clipped by 8 bases and J by 2 bases, with 12 bases between them. Germline V CDR1 and CDR2: DFQATT, SNEGSKA (reference sequence). The CDR3 is 12 amino acids. This CDR3 is CSHRGKQETQYF. DNA of the CDR3: TGCAGTCACCGGGGGAAACAAGAGACCCAGTACTTC.

This clonotype was seen a few times. The chain carries TRBV7-9 and TRBJ1-1; D unclear. Germline CDR1 is SEHNR and CDR2 is FQNEAQ (reference sequence). Trimming took off 3 bases at V and 6 bases at J, with 11 bases between the two ends. The CDR3 totals 13 residues. CDR3 sequence reads: CASSFSTAAEAFF. The CDR3 coding sequence is TGTGCCAGCAGCTTCTCTACAGCCGCTGAAGCTTTCTTT.

This clonotype was seen only once. This rearrangement joins TRBV11-2 to TRBJ1-1; D uncertain. The germline V and J ends were trimmed by 1 base and 6 bases, with 9 bases remaining between them. This CDR3 spans 13 amino acids. Germline V gene lookup returns CDR1 SGHAT and CDR2 FQNNGV. In DNA form, the CDR3 reads TGTGCCAGCAGCTTAGGGCCGGCAGCTGAAGCTTTCTTT. This sequence encodes CASSLGPAAEAFF.

The table lists this clonotype with a few counts. CDR3 protein: CSANRAVAGDTQYF. The DNA for the CDR3 is TGCAGTGCTAATAGGGCGGTAGCGGGGGATACGCAGTATTTT. The chain links TRBV20-1 to TRBJ2-3, with 8 bases identical to TRBD2. CDR1 DFQATT and CDR2 SNEGSKA come from the germline V gene (reference sequence). The junction had 9 bases not matched to a gene; V was cut back by 4 bases and J by 6 bases. This CDR3 spans 14 amino acids.

To note about this clonotype: A much larger clonotype is one base distant, so this may be a read error. The V and J genes are TRBV29-1 and TRBJ2-2; maybe TRBD2 (5 bases). The CDR3 covers 14 residues. CDR1 and CDR2 (germline): SQVTM, ANQGSEA. The ends were cut back, 5 bases at V and 7 bases at J, with 17 bases in the middle. CDR3 coding DNA: TGCAGCGTTCTGCGCCCCGGGATTCACGGGGAGCTGTTTTTT. Protein: CSVLRPGIHGELFF.

As for this clonotype: This could be a read error, since a much larger clone is one nucleotide away. The V and J genes are TRBV6-2 or TRBV6-3 and TRBJ1-5, with D possibly TRBD1 on 5 matching bases. CDR3 size: 16 residues. The ends were cut back, 5 bases at V and 2 bases at J, with 16 bases in the middle. Germline values: CDR1 MNHEY, CDR2 SVGEGT. CDR3 sequence reads: CASSHGRDGGNQPQHF. CDR3 DNA sequence: TGTGCCAGCAGTCACGGCAGGGACGGGGGCAATCAGCCCCAGCATTTT.

This clonotype was observed a handful of times. The V call is TRBV6-5, the J call TRBJ1-1; D not certain. There are 15 residues in the CDR3. The V end lost 0 bases, the J end lost 4 bases, and 12 bases lay between the germline ends. Looked up from germline, CDR1 is MNHEY and CDR2 is SVGAGI. The CDR3 region is CASSYSIAGSTEAFF. Written as DNA, the CDR3 is TGTGCCAGCAGTTACTCGATAGCGGGGAGCACTGAAGCTTTCTTT.

The chain links TRBV11-2 to TRBJ1-2; D gene uncertain. CDR1 is SGHAT, CDR2 FQNNGV, per germline. The CDR3 is made up of 13 amino acids. Trimming left V 5 bases short and J 4 bases short, with 11 bases between. The CDR3: CASSRIRGYGYTF. The CDR3 bases are TGTGCCAGCAGCCGGATACGGGGCTATGGCTACACCTTC.

The rearrangement joins TRBV5-1 to TRBJ1-1; no clear D gene. Germline V gene lookup returns CDR1 SGHRS and CDR2 YFSETQ. Trimming cost V 0 bases and J 1 base, with 7 bases left between them. CDR3 length: 14 amino acids. DNA of the CDR3: TGCGCCAGCAGCTTGGAATCAGCGAACACTGAAGCTTTCTTT. It encodes CASSLESANTEAFF.